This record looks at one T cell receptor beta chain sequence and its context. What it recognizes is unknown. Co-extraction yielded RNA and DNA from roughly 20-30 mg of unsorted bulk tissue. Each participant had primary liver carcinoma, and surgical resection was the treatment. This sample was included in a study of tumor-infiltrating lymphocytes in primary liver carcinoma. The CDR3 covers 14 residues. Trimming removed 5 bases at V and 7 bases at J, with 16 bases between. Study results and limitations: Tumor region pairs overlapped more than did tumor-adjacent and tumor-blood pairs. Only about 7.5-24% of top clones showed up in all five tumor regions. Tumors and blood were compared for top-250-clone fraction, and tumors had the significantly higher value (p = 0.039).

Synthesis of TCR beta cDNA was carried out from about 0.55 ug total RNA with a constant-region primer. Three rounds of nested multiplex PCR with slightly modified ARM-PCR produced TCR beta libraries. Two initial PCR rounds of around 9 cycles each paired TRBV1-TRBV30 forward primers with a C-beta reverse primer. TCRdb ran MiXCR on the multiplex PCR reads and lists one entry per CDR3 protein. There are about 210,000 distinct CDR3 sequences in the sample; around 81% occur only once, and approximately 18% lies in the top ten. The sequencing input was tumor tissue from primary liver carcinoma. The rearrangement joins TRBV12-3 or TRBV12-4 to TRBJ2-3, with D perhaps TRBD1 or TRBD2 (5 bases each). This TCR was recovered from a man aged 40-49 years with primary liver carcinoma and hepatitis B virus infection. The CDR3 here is CASSLGTRPYTQYF. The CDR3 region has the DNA TGTGCCAGCAGTCTCGGGACCAGGCCATATACGCAGTATTTT.